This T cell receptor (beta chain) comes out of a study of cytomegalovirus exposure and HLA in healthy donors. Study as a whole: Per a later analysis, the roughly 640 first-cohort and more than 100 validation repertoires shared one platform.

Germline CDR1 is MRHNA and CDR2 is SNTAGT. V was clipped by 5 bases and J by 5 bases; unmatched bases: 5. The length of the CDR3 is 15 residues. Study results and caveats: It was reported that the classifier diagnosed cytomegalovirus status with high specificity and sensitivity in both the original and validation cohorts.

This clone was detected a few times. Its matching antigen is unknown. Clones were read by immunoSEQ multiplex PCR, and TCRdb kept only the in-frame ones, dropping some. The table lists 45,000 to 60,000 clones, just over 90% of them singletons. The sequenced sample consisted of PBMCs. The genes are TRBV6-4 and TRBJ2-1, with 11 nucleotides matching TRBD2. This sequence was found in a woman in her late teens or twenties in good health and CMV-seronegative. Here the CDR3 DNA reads TGTGCCAGCAGTCAACTAGCGGGGGCCGACAATGAGCAGTTCTTC. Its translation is CASSQLAGADNEQFF.